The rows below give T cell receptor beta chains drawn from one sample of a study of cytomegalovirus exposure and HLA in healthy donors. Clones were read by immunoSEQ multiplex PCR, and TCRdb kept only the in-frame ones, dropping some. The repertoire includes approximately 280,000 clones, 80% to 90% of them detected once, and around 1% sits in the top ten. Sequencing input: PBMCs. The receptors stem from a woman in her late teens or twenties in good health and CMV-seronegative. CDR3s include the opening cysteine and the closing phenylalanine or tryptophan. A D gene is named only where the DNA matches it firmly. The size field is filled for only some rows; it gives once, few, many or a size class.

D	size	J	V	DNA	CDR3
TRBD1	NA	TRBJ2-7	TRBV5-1	TGCGCCAGCAGCTTTTCGGGACAGAGGTACGAGCAGTACTTC	CASSFSGQRYEQYF
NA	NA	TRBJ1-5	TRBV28	TGTGCCAGCAGTTTTCCGGGAAGCAATCAGCCCCAGCATTTT	CASSFPGSNQPQHF
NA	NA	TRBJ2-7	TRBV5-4	TGTGCCAGCAGCTTTTCAGGGGAAAACGAGCAGTACTTC	CASSFSGENEQYF
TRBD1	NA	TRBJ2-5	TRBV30	TGTGCCTGGAGTGGAGGACAGGGTAGAGAGACCCAGTACTTC	CAWSGGQGRETQYF
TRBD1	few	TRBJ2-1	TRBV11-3	TGTGCCAGCAGCTCTCAGGGGGCCTGGGAGCAGTTCTTC	CASSSQGAWEQFF
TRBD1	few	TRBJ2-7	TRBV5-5	TGTGCCAGCAGCTTCCTCCGGGACAGAAACTACGAGCAGTACTTC	CASSFLRDRNYEQYF
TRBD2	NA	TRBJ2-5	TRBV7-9	TGTGCCAGCAGCCCTGGACTAGCGGGGGGCCTGTACCAAGAGACCCAGTACTTC	CASSPGLAGGLYQETQYF
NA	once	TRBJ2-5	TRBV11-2	TGTGCCAGCAGCTTAGCCGCGGAAGAGACCCAGTACTTC	CASSLAAEETQYF
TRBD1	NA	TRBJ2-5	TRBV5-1	TGCGCCAGCAGCCTAGACAGGGTCAAAGAGACCCAGTACTTC	CASSLDRVKETQYF
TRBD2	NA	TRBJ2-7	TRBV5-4	TGTGCCAGCAGCTTAGAGCTAGCGGGATTACACGAGCAGTACTTC	CASSLELAGLHEQYF
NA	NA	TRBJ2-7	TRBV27	TGTGCCAGCAGTCTGGGACTCTCCTACGAGCAGTACTTC	CASSLGLSYEQYF
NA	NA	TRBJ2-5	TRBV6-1	TGTGCCAGCAGTGGTCAACAGTTGAAGACCCAGTACTTC	CASSGQQLKTQYF
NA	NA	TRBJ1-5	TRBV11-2	TGTGCCAGCAGCTTAGGTGCGAGTCCTGGCAATCAGCCCCAGCATTTT	CASSLGASPGNQPQHF
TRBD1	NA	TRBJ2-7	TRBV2	TGTGCCAGCGGGGACAGGGTTCCCTACGAGCAGTACTTC	CASGDRVPYEQYF
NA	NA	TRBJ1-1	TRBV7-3	TGTGCCAGCTCCGCAGGTGGGGAGGGGACTGAAGCTTTCTTT	CASSAGGEGTEAFF
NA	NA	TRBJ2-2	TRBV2	TGTGCCAGCAGTGTCTTCAGGGTATCTAACACCGGGGAGCTGTTTTTT	CASSVFRVSNTGELFF
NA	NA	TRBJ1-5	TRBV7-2	TGTGCCAGCAGCTTAAGACAAGGCAATCAGCCCCAGCATTTT	CASSLRQGNQPQHF
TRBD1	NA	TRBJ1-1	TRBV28	TGTGCCAGCACCATTACCGGGACAGGGAAAGAAGCTTTCTTT	CASTITGTGKEAFF
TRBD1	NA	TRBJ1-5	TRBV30	TGTGCCTGGAGTGTGCAGGGGGCAGGTCAGCCCCAGCATTTT	CAWSVQGAGQPQHF
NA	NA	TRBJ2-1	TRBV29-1	TGCAGCGTGGCTCCGGGTAACAATGAGCAGTTCTTC	CSVAPGNNEQFF
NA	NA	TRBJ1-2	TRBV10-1	TGCGCCAGCAGTGAAGTACAGAACTATGGCTACACCTTC	CASSEVQNYGYTF
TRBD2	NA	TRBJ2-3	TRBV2	TGTGCCAGCAGTGACGGACTAGCGGACCTTTCCCCGTCAGATACGCAGTATTTT	CASSDGLADLSPSDTQYF
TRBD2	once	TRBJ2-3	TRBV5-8	TGTGCCAGCAGCTGGGGAGGGAGCACAGATACGCAGTATTTT	CASSWGGSTDTQYF
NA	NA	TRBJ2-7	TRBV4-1	TGCGCCAGCAGCCCCCCGGCCAGGCCAGAGCCGGGAGAGCAGTACTTC	CASSPPARPEPGEQYF
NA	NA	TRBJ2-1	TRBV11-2	TGTGCCAGCAGCTTAGCTAGCATCCCCTCCTACAATGAGCAGTTCTTC	CASSLASIPSYNEQFF
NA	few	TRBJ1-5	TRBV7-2	TGTGCCACCGCGGACATTAGCAATCAGCCCCAGCATTTT	CATADISNQPQHF
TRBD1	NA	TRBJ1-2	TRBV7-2	TGTGCCAGCAGCCTAACTCTACCGGGACAGCACTATGGCTACACCTTC	CASSLTLPGQHYGYTF
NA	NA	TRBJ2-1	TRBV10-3	TGTGCCATCAGTGGAAGTACTAGGTCGCTAAGTGAGCAGTTCTTC	CAISGSTRSLSEQFF
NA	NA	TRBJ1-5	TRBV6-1	TGTGCCAGCAAAAGAATCAGGGATAGCAATCAGCCCCAGCATTTT	CASKRIRDSNQPQHF
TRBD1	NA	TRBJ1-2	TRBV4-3	TGCGCCAGCAGCCTAACCCGGGACAGTCATTTCACCTTC	CASSLTRDSHFTF
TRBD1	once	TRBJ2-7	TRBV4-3	TGCGCCAGCAGCTCGGACAGGAACGAGCAGTACTTC	CASSSDRNEQYF
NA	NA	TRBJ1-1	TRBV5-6	TGTGCCAGCAGCTTGGCGGACAGCCAAGCTTTCTTT	CASSLADSQAFF
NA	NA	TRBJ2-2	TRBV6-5	TGTGCCAGCAGTTACTCCAGCCCCAGGGCGGAGCTGTTTTTT	CASSYSSPRAELFF
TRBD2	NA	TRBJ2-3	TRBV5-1	TGCGCCAGCAGCCATAGCGGGAGGGACACAGATACGCAGTATTTT	CASSHSGRDTDTQYF
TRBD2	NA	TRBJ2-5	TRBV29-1	TGCAGCGTACCGGGACTAGCGGGAGGGGGCCAAGAGACCCAGTACTTC	CSVPGLAGGGQETQYF
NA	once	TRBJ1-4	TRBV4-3	TGCGCCAGCAGCCAAGAATCTCGGGGTATATCTGCTAATGAAAAACTGTTTTTT	CASSQESRGISANEKLFF
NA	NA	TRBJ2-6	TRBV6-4	TGTGCCAGCAGTGCCCGCTCTGGGGCCAACGTCCTGACTTTC	CASSARSGANVLTF
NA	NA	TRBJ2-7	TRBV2	TGTGCCAGCGGGGGGAGCGGCATCCGCCTGACCTACGAGCAGTACTTC	CASGGSGIRLTYEQYF
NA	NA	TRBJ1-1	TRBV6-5	TGTGCCAGCAGTTACTCTACAGGGTCTGAAGCTTTCTTT	CASSYSTGSEAFF
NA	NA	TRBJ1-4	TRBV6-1	TGTGCCAGCAACCCCGGGGGGGTGGGAGGCGAAAAACTGTTTTTT	CASNPGGVGGEKLFF
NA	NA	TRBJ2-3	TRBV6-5	TGTGCCAGCTTGTTAACCCCCGGAGATACGCAGTATTTT	CASLLTPGDTQYF
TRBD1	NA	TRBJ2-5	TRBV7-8	TGTGCCAGCAGCTCTCGGGACAGGGGAACGCGGACCCAGTACTTC	CASSSRDRGTRTQYF
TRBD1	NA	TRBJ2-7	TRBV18	TGTGCCAGCTCACCACCGAACGCGGACAGGGTTAGCAACGAGCAGTACTTC	CASSPPNADRVSNEQYF
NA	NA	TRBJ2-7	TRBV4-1	TGCGCCAGCAGCCAAGCAGCCCTCGGTTTGGCGGGGCCCTCCTACGAGCAGTACTTC	CASSQAALGLAGPSYEQYF
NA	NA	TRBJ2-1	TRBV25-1	TGTGCCAGCAGTGAATTCGAGGGAGCCTACAATGAGCAGTTCTTC	CASSEFEGAYNEQFF
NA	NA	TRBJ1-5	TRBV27	TGTGCCAGCAGTTTAAATGGGGGGACGAGCAATCAGCCCCAGCATTTT	CASSLNGGTSNQPQHF
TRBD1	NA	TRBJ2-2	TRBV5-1	TGCGCCAGCAGCTCCGAGGGGGCGGACGTCACCGGGGAGCTGTTTTTT	CASSSEGADVTGELFF
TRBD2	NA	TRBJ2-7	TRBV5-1	TGCGCCAGCAGCAGACTAGCGGGAGGTACGGCAAGGGAGCAGTACTTC	CASSRLAGGTAREQYF
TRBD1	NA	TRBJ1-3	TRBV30	TGTGCCTGGAGTCCCGGGACAGGGCCTGGAAACACCATATATTTT	CAWSPGTGPGNTIYF